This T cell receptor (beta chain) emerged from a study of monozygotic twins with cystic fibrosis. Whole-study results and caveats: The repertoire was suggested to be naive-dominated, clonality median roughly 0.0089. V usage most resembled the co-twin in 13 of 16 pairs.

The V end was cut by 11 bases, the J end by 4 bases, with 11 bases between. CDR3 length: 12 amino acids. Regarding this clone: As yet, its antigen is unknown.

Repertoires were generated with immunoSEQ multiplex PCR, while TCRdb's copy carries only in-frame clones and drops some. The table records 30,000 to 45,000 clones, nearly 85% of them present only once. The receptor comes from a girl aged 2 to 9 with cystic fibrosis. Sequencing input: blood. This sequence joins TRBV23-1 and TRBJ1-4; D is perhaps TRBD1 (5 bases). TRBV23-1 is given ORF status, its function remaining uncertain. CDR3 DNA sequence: TGCGCCCGAGGGACTCATAATGAAAAACTGTTTTTT. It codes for CARGTHNEKLFF.